This TCR beta chain was recorded in a study of T cell repertoires in cytomegalovirus infection. This clonotype was recorded many times. TCRdb ran MiXCR on the reads and lists one entry per CDR3 protein. The repertoire holds about 130,000 distinct CDR3 sequences, with 7% to 10% as singletons. Germline-derived CDR1 and CDR2 are SGHTA and FQGNSA. This CDR3 has 17 residues. After removal of 2 bases from V and 1 base from J, the junction contained 10 bases not matched to a gene. This receptor was taken from a human donor in good health (CMV status not recorded). Some clones in this sample may be carry-over from other donors' samples. The rearrangement uses TRBV7-2 and TRBJ2-5, with TRBD2 identical over 7 bases. The sample was PBMCs. Written as DNA, the CDR3 is TGTGCCAGCAGCTTAATATTTCGCGGGGGTGGCCAAGAGACCCAGTACTTC. Amino acids: CASSLIFRGGGQETQYF.